These 14 T cell receptor beta chains were all obtained from the same sample, sequenced in a study of T-cell memory formation after mild COVID-19. TCRdb re-analysed the 5' RACE reads in MiXCR, keeping a single row per CDR3 protein. The sample includes tens of thousands of distinct CDR3 sequences, more than 11% of them seen just once. Sequenced: PBMCs or a T cell subset sorted from them (not recorded which). The receptors were sampled from an adult woman who had mild COVID-19 (a few samples of this study predate the infection). Cell type and time point are not known.

The chain couples TRBV13 to TRBJ2-1; no clear D gene. This CDR3 has 13 residues. The V end lost 2 bases, the J end lost 6 bases, and 8 bases lay between the germline ends. Germline assignment: CDR1 PRHDT and CDR2 FYEKMQ (reference sequence). The CDR3 nucleotides are TGTGCCAGCAGCTTACGTCGTACCAATGAGCAGTTCTTC. The encoded protein is CASSLRRTNEQFF. The full variable domain, completed using reference TRBV13 and TRBJ2-1, is AAGVIQSPRHLIKEKRETATLKCYPIPRHDTVYWYQQGPGQDPQFLISFYEKMQSDKGSIPDRFSAQQFSDYHSELNMSSLELGDSALYFCASSLRRTNEQFFGPGTRLTVL.

The table lists this clonotype with a few counts. The DNA for the CDR3 is TGCAGTGCCCCGGGACTAGCGGAGTACAATGAGCAGTTCTTC. This translates into CSAPGLAEYNEQFF. V is TRBV20-1 and J is TRBJ2-1; 11 bases are a match to TRBD2. Germline V lookup: CDR1 DFQATT, CDR2 SNEGSKA (reference sequence). V shed 6 bases, J shed 4 bases, and the junction held 5 bases outside the gene matches. This CDR3 is 14 amino acids long.

This sequence joins TRBV15 and TRBJ2-3; possibly TRBD1 for D (7 bases). Trimming left V 6 bases short and J 3 bases short, with 31 bases between. The germline V gene has CDR1 LNHNV and CDR2 YYDKDF (reference sequence). The CDR3 is made up of 20 amino acids. The CDR3 DNA reads as TGTGCCACCAGAAAAGAAGCTTCTACAGGGGAGGCGGGGTGGACAGATACGCAGTATTTT. Protein: CATRKEASTGEAGWTDTQYF.

The chain is built from TRBV5-1 and TRBJ2-2, with D perhaps matching TRBD2 (5 bases). The V and J ends lost 1 base and 3 bases respectively, with 10 bases between them. Germline V gene data show CDR1 as SGHRS and CDR2 as YFSETQ. The CDR3 totals 15 residues. The CDR3 reads CASSLKAEDTGELFF. CDR3 nucleotides: TGCGCCAGCAGCTTGAAAGCGGAGGACACCGGGGAGCTGTTTTTT.

The chain couples TRBV12-3 or TRBV12-4 to TRBJ2-3; the D gene is possibly TRBD2 (6 bases). This CDR3 region has 18 residues. V was pared by 4 bases and J by 6 bases, with 26 bases between. This CDR3 is CASSSFPRRASVVDTQYF. The CDR3 bases are TGTGCCAGCAGTTCTTTCCCCAGGAGGGCTAGCGTCGTGGATACGCAGTATTTT.

This clonotype was detected many times. The chain has TRBV7-2 and TRBJ2-1; D possibly matches TRBD1 or TRBD2 (5 bases each). CDR1 and CDR2 from the germline V gene are SGHTA and FQGNSA. V was cut by 5 bases and J by 4 bases, with 12 bases left in between. This CDR3 contains 14 residues. CDR3 sequence (DNA): TGTGCCAGCAGCCTCGGGACGGGTTACAATGAGCAGTTCTTC. This gives the protein CASSLGTGYNEQFF. Drawing the rest from reference TRBV7-2 and TRBJ2-1, the complete variable domain is GAGVSQSPSNKVTEKGKDVELRCDPISGHTALYWYRQSLGQGLEFLIYFQGNSAPDKSGLPSDRFSAERTGGSVSTLTIQRTQQEDSAVYLCASSLGTGYNEQFFGPGTRLTVL.

This sequence joins TRBV7-9 and TRBJ2-5; 8 nucleotides line up with TRBD1. Per the germline V gene, CDR1 is SEHNR and CDR2 is FQNEAQ (reference sequence). This CDR3 region has 15 residues. Trimming took 4 bases from V and 5 from J; bases not matched to a gene: 9. In nucleotides, the CDR3 is TGTGCCAGCAGCTCGACAGGGGAGTCGTGGGAGACCCAGTACTTC. It is translated as CASSSTGESWETQYF.

V is TRBV5-1 and J is TRBJ1-3, with a tentative D call TRBD1 (5 bases). V lost 0 bases and J 2 bases, leaving 9 bases between the germline ends. The CDR3 is 15 amino acids. Germline CDR1 reads SGHRS; CDR2 reads YFSETQ. The CDR3 reads CASSLGQGPGNTIYF. The CDR3 DNA reads as TGCGCCAGCAGCTTGGGTCAGGGTCCTGGAAACACCATATATTTT.

The rearrangement joins TRBV9 to TRBJ2-3; 13 nucleotides line up with TRBD2. This CDR3 spans 17 amino acids. Trimming cost V 3 bases and J 4 bases; bases outside gene matches: 8. Looked up from germline, CDR1 is SGDLS and CDR2 is YYNGEE. The CDR3 protein is CASSEATTSGGADTQYF. Here the CDR3 DNA reads TGTGCCAGCAGCGAGGCGACTACTAGCGGGGGGGCAGATACGCAGTATTTT. Full variable domain (missing parts from reference TRBV9 and TRBJ2-3): DSGVTQTPKHLITATGQRVTLRCSPRSGDLSVYWYQQSLDQGLQFLIQYYNGEERAKGNILERFSAQQFPDLHSELNLSSLELGDSALYFCASSEATTSGGADTQYFGPGTRLTVL.

The V gene is TRBV29-1, the J gene TRBJ2-1, with 12 bases lining up with TRBD1. There are 12 residues in the CDR3. The V gene's germline CDR1 is SQVTM and CDR2 ANQGSEA. The ends lost 7 bases at V and 8 bases at J; junction bases unmatched: 3. DNA of the CDR3: TGCAGCGGTGGGACAGGGGGCTATGAGCAGTTCTTC. Its translation is CSGGTGGYEQFF.

This rearrangement joins TRBV7-3 to TRBJ2-3; D not certain. Trimming stripped 5 bases from V and 3 bases from J, with 21 bases between. The CDR3 sequence is 17 residues long. Per germline, CDR1 SGHTA and CDR2 FQGTGA. CDR3 DNA: TGTGCCAGCAGCCTAGAAGGGCGCGAGACTCTAACAGATACGCAGTATTTT. Its protein is CASSLEGRETLTDTQYF.

DNA of the CDR3: TGTGCCAGCTCACTAGCCGGGGAACTGGGTCCGGGCTACACCTTC. Translated, it gives CASSLAGELGPGYTF. This rearrangement joins TRBV18 to TRBJ1-2; D is ambiguous. Germline CDR1 reads KGHSH; CDR2 reads LQKENI. V was shortened by 4 bases and J by 8 bases, with 20 bases between the two germline ends. This CDR3 contains 15 residues.

The CDR3 nucleotides read TGTGCCACCAGCAGAGTGCGAGGCACAGATACGCAGTATTTT. Its protein product is CATSRVRGTDTQYF. V gene TRBV15 combines with J gene TRBJ2-3; D not resolved. Germline V CDR1 and CDR2: LNHNV, YYDKDF (reference sequence). Deletions cut 1 base from V and 1 base from J, with 6 bases between. The CDR3 sequence is 14 residues long.

The rearrangement uses TRBV5-1 and TRBJ2-2, with TRBD1 matching over 10 bases. V lost 4 bases and J lost 5; bases outside the gene matches: 5. The CDR3 has 15 residues. Germline values: CDR1 SGHRS, CDR2 YFSETQ. In nucleotides, the CDR3 is TGCGCCAGCAGCCGGGACAGGGGTGTTACCGGGGAGCTGTTTTTT. Translation: CASSRDRGVTGELFF.